Below, 8 T cell receptor beta chains from the same sample are listed, as sequenced in a study of T cells in lung cancer brain metastases. Sequencing used immunoSEQ multiplex PCR; TCRdb keeps in-frame clones, though not all of them. The table shows fewer than 5,500 clones, with 70% to 90% occurring only once. Sequencing was done on a sample of tumor tissue from the primary lung tumor. The origin of the receptors is a woman in her forties or fifties with non-small cell lung cancer.

The chain joins TRBV28 to TRBJ2-5, with D unresolved. This CDR3 has 17 residues. Germline-derived CDR1 and CDR2 are MDHEN and SYDVKM. The V end lost 1 base, the J end lost 0 bases, and 15 bases lay between the germline ends. The CDR3 nucleotides read TGTGCCAGCAGTTTATCGGCCCAGGCCCCGTACCAAGAGACCCAGTACTTC. Encoded protein: CASSLSAQAPYQETQYF.

The genes are TRBV6-5 and TRBJ2-7, with D unresolved. The CDR3 extends over 16 amino acids. V was trimmed by 0 bases and J by 2 bases, leaving 14 bases between them. Germline V CDR1 and CDR2: MNHEY, SVGAGI. The CDR3 is CASSYSDDIITYEQYF. DNA for the CDR3: TGTGCCAGCAGTTACTCCGACGATATAATTACCTACGAGCAGTACTTC.

The CDR3 DNA reads TGTGCCAGCAGTGAAGGAGGGACTGCTTATGGCTACACCTTC. It yields the protein CASSEGGTAYGYTF. The chain carries TRBV6-1 and TRBJ1-2; possibly TRBD1 for D (5 bases). Germline CDR1 MNHNS, CDR2 SASEGT. The CDR3 runs to 14 residues. Trimming removed 1 base from V and 5 bases from J, with 11 bases in between.

On this clone itself: Mismatch with germline at one junction end may stem from a read error. The V gene is TRBV18, the J gene TRBJ2-2; TRBD2 might be the D (5 bases). Germline V lookup: CDR1 KGHSH, CDR2 LQKENI. The CDR3 runs 15 residues. The CDR3: CASSPSIGDTGELFF. For the CDR3, the DNA is TGTGCCAGCTCACCATCGATAGGAGACACCGGGGAGCTATTTTTT.

J is TRBJ2-3 and V is TRBV7-2; 9 positions agree with TRBD1. This CDR3 has 15 residues. Germline-derived CDR1 and CDR2 are SGHTA and FQGNSA. Trimming cost V 2 bases and J 3 bases; bases outside gene matches: 3. CDR3 region: CASSLQGQGTDTQYF. The DNA of the CDR3 is TGTGCCAGCAGCTTACAAGGACAGGGGACAGATACGCAGTATTTT.

V usage is TRBV27 and J usage is TRBJ2-7, with D possibly TRBD2 on 6 matching bases. V was clipped by 4 bases and J by 0 bases, with 7 bases between them. Germline V lookup: CDR1 MNHEY, CDR2 SMNVEV (reference sequence). The CDR3 extends over 13 amino acids. CDR3 DNA: TGTGCCAGCAGTTCCGGGAGCTCCTACGAGCAGTACTTC. Its translation: CASSSGSSYEQYF.

The chain recombines TRBV30 with TRBJ1-1, with D possibly being TRBD1 (6 bases). From germline, CDR1 is GTSNPN and CDR2 SVGIG (reference sequence). The CDR3 spans 14 residues. V gave up 0 bases and J gave up 2 bases, with 10 bases separating them. The CDR3 spells CAWSVGGTNTEAFF. CDR3 coding DNA: TGTGCCTGGAGTGTAGGGGGTACTAACACTGAAGCTTTCTTT.

The chain combines TRBV29-1 with TRBJ1-1; D is possibly TRBD1 (5 bases). The V end lost 8 bases, the J end lost 0 bases, and 13 bases lay between the germline ends. The CDR3 consists of 13 residues. Germline V gene data show CDR1 as SQVTM and CDR2 as ANQGSEA. The CDR3 DNA is TGCAGCATACGATCAGGGTTGAACACTGAAGCTTTCTTT. This encodes CSIRSGLNTEAFF.